This T cell receptor beta chain came from a study of T cell responses to AZD1222 COVID-19 vaccine. A word on this clone: What it binds is not known.

General study results and limits: Unmutated variant regions are reportedly targeted by nearly half of spike-specific TCRs. Breadth and depth of Spike-specific TCRs rose after two AZD1222 doses. There were mostly white British donors and more females than males, and clonal diversity was possibly underestimated. Repertoire collection took place solely once the T cell response had peaked.

Generated by immunoSEQ multiplex PCR, the TCRdb table keeps only in-frame clones and is missing some. This table has around 140,000 clones, about 92% appearing once. The clonotype was recovered from an adult who received the AZD1222 COVID-19 vaccine. Specimen: peripheral blood, collected 28 days after the second AZD1222 dose.

CDR3 residues: CASSTGHFGTGELFF. CDR3 sequence (DNA): TGTGCCAGCAGTACGGGGCATTTTGGCACCGGGGAGCTGTTTTTT. The chain carries TRBV28 and TRBJ2-2; perhaps D is TRBD1 or TRBD2 (5 bases each). Germline CDR1 reads MDHEN; CDR2 reads SYDVKM. Trimming took off 5 bases at V and 4 bases at J, with 14 bases between the two ends. The CDR3 runs 15 residues. Looking up the rest from reference TRBV28 and TRBJ2-2 gives the full variable domain: DVKVTQSSRYLVKRTGEKVFLECVQDMDHENMFWYRQDPGLGLRLIYFSYDVKMKEKGDIPEGYSVSREKKERFSLILESASTNQTSMYLCASSTGHFGTGELFFGEGSRLTVL.